The entry that follows covers one T cell receptor beta chain sequence. The ends were cut back, 3 bases at V and 5 bases at J, with 13 bases in the middle. CDR3 length: 15 amino acids. Germline assignment: CDR1 LNHDA and CDR2 SQIVND (reference sequence). This sample was taken from a study of blood T cell repertoires in COVID-19. For the study at large: T cells, B-cell-depleted T cells, or PBMCs supplied cDNA or gDNA.

The repertoire was sequenced with immunoSEQ multiplex PCR; TCRdb's copy has only in-frame clones and lacks some. Of 200,000 to 250,000 clones in the sample, roughly nine tenths were seen once. This clonotype was sampled from a man between 60 and 75 years old who had recovered from COVID-19. Sequenced input: peripheral blood. The chain recombines TRBV19 with TRBJ1-4; D is possibly TRBD1 (5 bases). DNA for the CDR3: TGTGCCAGTAGTATCCGGACAAGGGAAAATGAAAAACTGTTTTTT. The encoded protein is CASSIRTRENEKLFF.